This T cell receptor (beta chain) is from a study of T-cell reconstitution after alpha-beta-depleted transplantation in children. A TCRbeta library incorporating unique molecular identifiers was prepared. TCRdb re-derived calls from the PCR reads in MiXCR, one entry per CDR3 protein. The sample holds roughly 490,000 distinct CDR3 sequences, roughly 10% seen once. CDR1 is WSHSY and CDR2 is SAAADI in the germline V gene. The CDR3 contains 15 residues. J lost 1 base, V lost 4 bases, and 7 bases had no gene match. The sequence was collected from a female patient between 2 and 15 years old who had a stem cell transplant for aplastic anemia, so the T cells may come from the graft donor. This specimen was PBMCs, mostly from graft donor cells, taken 180 days after TCRalphabeta/CD19-depleted stem cell transplant. The V and J genes are TRBV10-2 and TRBJ2-7, with 7 bases lining up with TRBD2. The CDR3 coding sequence is TGCGCCAGCAGTGTTTGGGAGGGAAATTCCTACGAGCAGTACTTC. This encodes CASSVWEGNSYEQYF.